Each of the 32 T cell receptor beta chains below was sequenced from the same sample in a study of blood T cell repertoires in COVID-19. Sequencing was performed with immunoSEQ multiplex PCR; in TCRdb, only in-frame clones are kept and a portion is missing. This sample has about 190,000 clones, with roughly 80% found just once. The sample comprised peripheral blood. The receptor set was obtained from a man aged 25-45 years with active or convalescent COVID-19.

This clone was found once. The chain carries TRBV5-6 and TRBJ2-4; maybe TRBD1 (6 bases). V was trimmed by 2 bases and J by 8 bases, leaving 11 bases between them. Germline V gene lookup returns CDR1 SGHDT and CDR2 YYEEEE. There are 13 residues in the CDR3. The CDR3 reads CASSLGGSDIQYF. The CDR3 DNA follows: TGTGCCAGCAGCTTAGGGGGATCGGACATTCAGTACTTC.

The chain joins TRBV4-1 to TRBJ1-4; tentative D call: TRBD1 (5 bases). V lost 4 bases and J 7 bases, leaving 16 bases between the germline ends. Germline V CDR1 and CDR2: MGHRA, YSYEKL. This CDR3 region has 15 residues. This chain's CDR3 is CASSPNSAGTEKLFF. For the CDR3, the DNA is TGCGCCAGCAGCCCCAATTCCGCGGGGACTGAAAAACTGTTTTTT.

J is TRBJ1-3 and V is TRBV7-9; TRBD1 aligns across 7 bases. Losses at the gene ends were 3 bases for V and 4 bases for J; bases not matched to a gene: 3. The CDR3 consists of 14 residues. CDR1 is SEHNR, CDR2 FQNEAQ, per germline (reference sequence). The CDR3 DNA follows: TGTGCCAGCAGCTTCGGGACAGACGGAAACACCATATATTTT. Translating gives CASSFGTDGNTIYF.

CDR3 bases: TGTGCCAGCAGCCCCCCACTGACGCGTGGGCAGGCTGGCGAAAAACTGTTTTTT. This codes for CASSPPLTRGQAGEKLFF. The chain uses TRBV13 and TRBJ1-4; no clear D. The length of the CDR3 is 18 residues. Trimming cost V 5 bases and J 8 bases, with 27 bases left between them. The germline V gene has CDR1 PRHDT and CDR2 FYEKMQ (reference sequence). The whole variable domain, filled in from reference TRBV13 and TRBJ1-4, reads AAGVIQSPRHLIKEKRETATLKCYPIPRHDTVYWYQQGPGQDPQFLISFYEKMQSDKGSIPDRFSAQQFSDYHSELNMSSLELGDSALYFCASSPPLTRGQAGEKLFFGSGTQLSVL.

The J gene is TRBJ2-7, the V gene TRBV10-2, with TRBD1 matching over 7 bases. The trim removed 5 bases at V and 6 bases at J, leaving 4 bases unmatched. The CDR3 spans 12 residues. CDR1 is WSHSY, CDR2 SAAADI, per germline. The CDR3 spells CASSRDSLEQYV. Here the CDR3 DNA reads TGCGCCAGCAGTAGGGACAGCCTCGAGCAGTACGTC.

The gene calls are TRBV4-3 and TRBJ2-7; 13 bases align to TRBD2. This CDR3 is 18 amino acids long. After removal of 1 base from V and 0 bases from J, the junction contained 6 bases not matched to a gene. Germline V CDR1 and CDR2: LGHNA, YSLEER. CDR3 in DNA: TGCGCCAGCAGCCAAGCTAGACTAGCGGGAGGCTTCTCCTACGAGCAGTACTTC. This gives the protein CASSQARLAGGFSYEQYF.

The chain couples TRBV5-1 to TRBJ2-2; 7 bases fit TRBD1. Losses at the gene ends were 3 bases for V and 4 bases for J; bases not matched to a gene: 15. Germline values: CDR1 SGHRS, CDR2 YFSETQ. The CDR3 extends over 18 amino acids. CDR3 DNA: TGCGCCAGCAGCTCTGCCATGGGACAGCGACCCTCCACCGGGGAGCTGTTTTTT. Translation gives CASSSAMGQRPSTGELFF.

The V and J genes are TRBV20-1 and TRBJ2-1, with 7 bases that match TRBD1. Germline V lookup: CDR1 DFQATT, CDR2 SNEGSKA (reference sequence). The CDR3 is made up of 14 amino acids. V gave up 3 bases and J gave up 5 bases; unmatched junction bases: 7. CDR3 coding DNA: TGCAGTGCTAGTGATGGGACAGTTAACAATGAGCAGTTCTTC. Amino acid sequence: CSASDGTVNNEQFF.

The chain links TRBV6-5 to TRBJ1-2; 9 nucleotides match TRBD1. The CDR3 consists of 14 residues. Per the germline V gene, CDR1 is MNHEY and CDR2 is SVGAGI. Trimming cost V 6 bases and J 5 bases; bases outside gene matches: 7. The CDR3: CASSKTGGEYGYTF. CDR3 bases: TGTGCCAGCAGCAAGACAGGGGGAGAGTATGGCTACACCTTC.

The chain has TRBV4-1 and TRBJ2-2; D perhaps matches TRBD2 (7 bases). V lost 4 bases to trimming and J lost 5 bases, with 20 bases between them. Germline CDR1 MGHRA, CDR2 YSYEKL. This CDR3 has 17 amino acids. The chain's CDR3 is CASSPVLLGGRTGELFF. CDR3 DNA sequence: TGCGCCAGCAGCCCCGTATTGTTGGGGGGGCGGACCGGGGAGCTGTTTTTT.

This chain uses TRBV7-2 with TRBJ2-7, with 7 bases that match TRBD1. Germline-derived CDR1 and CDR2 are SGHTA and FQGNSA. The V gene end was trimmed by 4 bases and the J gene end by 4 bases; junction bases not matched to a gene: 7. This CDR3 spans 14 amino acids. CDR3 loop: CASSSDRVKYEQYF. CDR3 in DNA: TGTGCCAGCAGCTCCGACAGGGTGAAATACGAGCAGTACTTC.

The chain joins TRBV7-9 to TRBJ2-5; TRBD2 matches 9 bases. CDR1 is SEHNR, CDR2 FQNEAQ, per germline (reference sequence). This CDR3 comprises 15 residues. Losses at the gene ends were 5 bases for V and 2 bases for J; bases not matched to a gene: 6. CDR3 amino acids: CASSVRLAVQETQYF. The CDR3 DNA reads TGTGCCAGCAGCGTTCGACTAGCGGTACAAGAGACCCAGTACTTC.

The CDR3 here is CASSLVPAGGQETQYF. The CDR3 nucleotides read TGTGCCAGCAGCTTAGTTCCAGCGGGAGGCCAAGAGACCCAGTACTTC. This rearrangement joins TRBV7-8 to TRBJ2-5; 9 nucleotides match TRBD2. Germline V CDR1 and CDR2: SGHVS, FQNEAQ. CDR3 size: 16 residues. Trimming removed 1 base from V and 1 base from J; junction bases left unmatched: 4.

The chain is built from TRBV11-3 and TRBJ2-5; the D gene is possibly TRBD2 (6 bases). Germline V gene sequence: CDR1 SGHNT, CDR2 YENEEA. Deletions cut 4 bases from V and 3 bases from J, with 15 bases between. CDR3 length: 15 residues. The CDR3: CASSSWRAEEETQYF. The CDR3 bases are TGTGCCAGCAGCTCCTGGAGGGCTGAGGAAGAGACCCAGTACTTC.

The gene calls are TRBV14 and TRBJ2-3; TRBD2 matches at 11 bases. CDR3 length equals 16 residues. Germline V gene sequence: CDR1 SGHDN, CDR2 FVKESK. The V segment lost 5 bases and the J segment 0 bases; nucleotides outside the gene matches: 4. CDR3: CASSGLAGGSTDTQYF. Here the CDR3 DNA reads TGTGCCAGCAGCGGCCTAGCGGGGGGTAGCACAGATACGCAGTATTTT.

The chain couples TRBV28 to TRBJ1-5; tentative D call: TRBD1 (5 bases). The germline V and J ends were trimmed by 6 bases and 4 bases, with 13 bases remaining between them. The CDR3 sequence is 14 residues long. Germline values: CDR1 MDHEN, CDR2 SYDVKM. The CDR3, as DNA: TGTGCCAGCAGCGCACAGGAGGGGAATCAGCCCCAGCATTTT. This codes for CASSAQEGNQPQHF.

CDR3 loop: CASSWTGINTEAFF. CDR3 bases: TGCGCCAGCAGCTGGACAGGTATAAACACTGAAGCTTTCTTT. The chain employs TRBV5-1 and TRBJ1-1; 7 bases match TRBD1. CDR3 length: 14 residues. The ends lost 3 bases at V and 2 bases at J; junction bases unmatched: 4. CDR1 and CDR2 from the germline V gene are SGHRS and YFSETQ.

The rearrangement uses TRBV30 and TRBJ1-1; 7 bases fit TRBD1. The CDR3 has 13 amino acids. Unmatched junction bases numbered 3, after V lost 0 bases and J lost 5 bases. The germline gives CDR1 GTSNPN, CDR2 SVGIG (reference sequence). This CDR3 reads CAWSVQGSTEAFF. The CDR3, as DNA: TGTGCCTGGAGTGTACAGGGGAGTACTGAAGCTTTCTTT.

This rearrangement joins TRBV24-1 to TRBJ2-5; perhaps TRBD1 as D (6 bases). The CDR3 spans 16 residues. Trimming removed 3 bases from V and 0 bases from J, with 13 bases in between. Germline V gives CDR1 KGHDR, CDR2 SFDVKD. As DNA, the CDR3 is TGTGCCACCAGTGATCCTCCGGGACACTACCAAGAGACCCAGTACTTC. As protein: CATSDPPGHYQETQYF.

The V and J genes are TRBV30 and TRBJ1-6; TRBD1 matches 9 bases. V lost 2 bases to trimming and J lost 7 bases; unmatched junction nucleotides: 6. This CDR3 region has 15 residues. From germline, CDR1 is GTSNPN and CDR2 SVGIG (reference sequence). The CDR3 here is CAWSSLTGGNSPLHF. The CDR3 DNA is TGTGCCTGGAGTTCTTTGACAGGGGGGAATTCACCCCTCCACTTT.

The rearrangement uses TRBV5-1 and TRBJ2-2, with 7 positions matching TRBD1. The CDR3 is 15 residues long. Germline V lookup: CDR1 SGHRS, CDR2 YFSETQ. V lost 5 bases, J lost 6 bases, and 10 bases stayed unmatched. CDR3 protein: CASSSSQQGPGELFF. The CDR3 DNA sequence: TGCGCCAGCAGTTCGAGCCAACAGGGGCCCGGGGAGCTGTTTTTT.

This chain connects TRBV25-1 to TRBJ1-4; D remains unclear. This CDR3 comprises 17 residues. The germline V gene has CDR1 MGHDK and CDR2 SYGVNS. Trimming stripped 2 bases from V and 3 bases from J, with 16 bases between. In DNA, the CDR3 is TGTGCCAGCAGTGAACGTCGGAGGGAGGCAGCTAATGAAAAACTGTTTTTT. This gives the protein CASSERRREAANEKLFF.

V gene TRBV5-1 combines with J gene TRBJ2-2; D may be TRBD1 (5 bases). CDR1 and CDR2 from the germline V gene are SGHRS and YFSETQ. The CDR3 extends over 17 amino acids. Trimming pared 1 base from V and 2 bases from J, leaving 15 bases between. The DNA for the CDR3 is TGCGCCAGCAGCTTGCCTTCGCAGGGTCCCAACACCGGGGAGCTGTTTTTT. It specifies CASSLPSQGPNTGELFF.

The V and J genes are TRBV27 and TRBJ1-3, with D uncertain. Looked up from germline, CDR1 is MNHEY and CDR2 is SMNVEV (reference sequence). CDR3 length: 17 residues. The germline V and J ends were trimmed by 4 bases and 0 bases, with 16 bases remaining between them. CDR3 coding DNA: TGTGCCAGCAGTTCTGGCGGGCCCCCTTTCTCTGGAAACACCATATATTTT. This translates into CASSSGGPPFSGNTIYF.

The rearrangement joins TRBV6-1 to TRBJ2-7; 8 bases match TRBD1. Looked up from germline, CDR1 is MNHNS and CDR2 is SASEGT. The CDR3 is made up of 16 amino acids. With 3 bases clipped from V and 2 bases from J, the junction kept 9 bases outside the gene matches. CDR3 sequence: CASSDNRDRFAYEQYF. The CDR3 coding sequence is TGTGCCAGCAGTGACAACCGGGACAGGTTCGCCTACGAGCAGTACTTC.

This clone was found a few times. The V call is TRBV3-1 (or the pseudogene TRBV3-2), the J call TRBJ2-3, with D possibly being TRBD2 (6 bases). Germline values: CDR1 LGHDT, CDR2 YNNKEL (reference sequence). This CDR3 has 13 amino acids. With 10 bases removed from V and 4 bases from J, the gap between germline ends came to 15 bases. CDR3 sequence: CATRDGGADTQYF. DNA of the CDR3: TGTGCCACCAGGGACGGCGGGGCAGATACGCAGTATTTT.

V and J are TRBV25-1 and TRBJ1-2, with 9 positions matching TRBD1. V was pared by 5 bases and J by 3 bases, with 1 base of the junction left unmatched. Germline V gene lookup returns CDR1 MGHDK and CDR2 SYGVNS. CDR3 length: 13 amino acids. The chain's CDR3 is CASSWDRDYGYTF. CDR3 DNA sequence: TGTGCCAGCAGTTGGGACAGGGACTATGGCTACACCTTC.

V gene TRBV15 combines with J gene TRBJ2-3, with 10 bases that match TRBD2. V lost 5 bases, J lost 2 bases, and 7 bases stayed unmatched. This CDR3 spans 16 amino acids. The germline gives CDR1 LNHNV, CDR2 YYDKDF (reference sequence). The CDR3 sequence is CATSPRTSGPTDTQYF. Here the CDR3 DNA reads TGTGCCACCAGCCCACGGACTAGCGGCCCCACAGATACGCAGTATTTT.

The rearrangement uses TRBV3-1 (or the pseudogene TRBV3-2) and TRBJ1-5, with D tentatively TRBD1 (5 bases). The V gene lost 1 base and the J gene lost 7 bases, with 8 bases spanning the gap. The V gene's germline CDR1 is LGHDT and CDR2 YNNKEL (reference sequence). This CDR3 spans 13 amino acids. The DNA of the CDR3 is TGTGCCAGCAGCCAAGGAAGGGGCCAGCCCCAGCATTTT. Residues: CASSQGRGQPQHF.

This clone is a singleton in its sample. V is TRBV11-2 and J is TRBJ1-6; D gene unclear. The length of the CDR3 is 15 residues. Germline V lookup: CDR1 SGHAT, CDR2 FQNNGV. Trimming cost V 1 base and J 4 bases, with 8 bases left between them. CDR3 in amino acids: CASSLGPGYNSPLHF. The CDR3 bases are TGTGCCAGCAGCTTAGGTCCCGGTTATAATTCACCCCTCCACTTT.

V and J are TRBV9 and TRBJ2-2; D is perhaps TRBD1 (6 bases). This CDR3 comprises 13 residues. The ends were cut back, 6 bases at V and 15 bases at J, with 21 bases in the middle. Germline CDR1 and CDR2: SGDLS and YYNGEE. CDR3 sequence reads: CASKPRVQGPLFF. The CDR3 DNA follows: TGTGCCAGCAAACCGCGAGTACAGGGCCCGTTGTTTTTT. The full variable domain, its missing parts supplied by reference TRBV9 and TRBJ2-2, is DSGVTQTPKHLITATGQRVTLRCSPRSGDLSVYWYQQSLDQGLQFLIQYYNGEERAKGNILERFSAQQFPDLHSELNLSSLELGDSALYFCASKPRVQGPLFFGEGSRLTVL.

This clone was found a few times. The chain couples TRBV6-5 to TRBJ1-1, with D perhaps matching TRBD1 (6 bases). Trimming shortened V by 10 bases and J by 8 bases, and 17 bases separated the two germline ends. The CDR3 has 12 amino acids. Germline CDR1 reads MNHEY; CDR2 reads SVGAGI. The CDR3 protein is CATQLAGAEAFF. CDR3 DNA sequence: TGTGCCACGCAATTGGCGGGGGCAGAAGCTTTCTTT.